This TCR beta chain was identified during a study of cytomegalovirus exposure and HLA in healthy donors. Study results and limitations: A reported reduction in N-insertions relative to the approximately 670-donor mean was seen in an Asian-associated ancestry cluster in a later analysis. As a later analysis revealed, most CMV-associated TCR beta chains appeared HLA-restricted. According to an earlier analysis, most TCR beta V segments yielded productive rearrangements about 90% or about 30% of the time.

This CDR3 comprises 15 residues. V lost 4 bases and J lost 5; bases outside the gene matches: 8. Germline V CDR1 and CDR2: MNHEY, SVGAGI. Comment on this clone: The antigen is unknown.

PCR used 60 Vbeta primers and 13 Jbeta primers. Clones were sequenced by immunoSEQ multiplex PCR, and TCRdb holds only the in-frame ones, with some missing. The data show fewer than 200,000 clones, with roughly 71% seen just once and about 1.6% held by the top ten. This sequence originates from a girl aged 10 to 17 in good health and CMV-seronegative. What was sequenced was PBMCs. The J gene is TRBJ2-1, the V gene TRBV6-5, with 7 bases matching TRBD2. CDR3 residues: CASSFQGLGHNEQFF. Written as DNA, the CDR3 is TGTGCCAGCAGTTTCCAAGGACTAGGGCACAATGAGCAGTTCTTC.